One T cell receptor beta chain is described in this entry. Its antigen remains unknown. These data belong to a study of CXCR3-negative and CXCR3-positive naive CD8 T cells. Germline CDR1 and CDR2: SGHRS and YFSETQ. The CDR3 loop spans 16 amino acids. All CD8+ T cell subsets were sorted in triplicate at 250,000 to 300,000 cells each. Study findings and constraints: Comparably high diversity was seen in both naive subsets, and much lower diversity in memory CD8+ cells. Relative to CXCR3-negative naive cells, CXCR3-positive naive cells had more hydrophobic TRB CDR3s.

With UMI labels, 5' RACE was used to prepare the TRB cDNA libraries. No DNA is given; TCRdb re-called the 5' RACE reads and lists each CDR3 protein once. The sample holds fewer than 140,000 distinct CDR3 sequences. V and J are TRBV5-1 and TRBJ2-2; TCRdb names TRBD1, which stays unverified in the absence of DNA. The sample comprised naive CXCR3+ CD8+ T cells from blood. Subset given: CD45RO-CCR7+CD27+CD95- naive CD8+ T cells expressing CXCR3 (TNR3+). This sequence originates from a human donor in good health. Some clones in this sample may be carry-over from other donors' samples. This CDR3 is CASSLRWDSNTGELFF.